These 3 T cell receptor beta chains originate from one sample sequenced in a study of Graves' ophthalmopathy and Graves' hyperthyroidism. RNA transcripts yielded amplified TCR beta CDR3 regions. Second-round multiplex PCR followed a first-round RT-PCR using HTBI primers. One entry per CDR3 protein, called by TCRdb with MiXCR from the multiplex PCR reads. The sample includes 560,000 or so distinct CDR3 sequences, about 40% of them seen just once. Sequenced: peripheral blood or thyroid tissue (not recorded which). The receptor source for this set is an adult man with Graves' hyperthyroidism.

At least ten counts were recorded for this clonotype. The J gene is TRBJ1-6, the V gene TRBV19; D call uncertain. CDR3 length: 11 residues. Germline loops: CDR1 LNHDA, CDR2 SQIVND (reference sequence). The germline V and J ends were trimmed by 8 bases and 7 bases, with 6 bases remaining between them. The CDR3 DNA follows: TGTGCCAGTGGGCAAAATTCACCCCTCCACTTT. Encoded protein: CASGQNSPLHF.

This chain connects TRBV9 to TRBJ2-7; D possibly uses TRBD1 or TRBD2 (5 bases each). Trimming removed 3 bases at V and 6 bases at J, with 19 bases between. The CDR3 length is 15 residues. CDR1 is SGDLS, CDR2 YYNGEE, per germline. CDR3 protein: CASSETPGPLGEQYF. The DNA of the CDR3 is TGTGCCAGCAGCGAGACTCCGGGACCTCTCGGCGAGCAGTACTTC.

This clonotype was seen a few times. At one end the junction does not follow the germline gene, possibly because of a read error. The V call is TRBV7-9, the J call TRBJ2-2; 12 bases line up with TRBD2. The CDR3 is 16 amino acids. The V gene's germline CDR1 is SEHNR and CDR2 FQNEAQ (reference sequence). CDR3 sequence (DNA): TGCGCCAGCACGACTAGCGGGAGCGCGAACACCGGGGAGCTGTTTTTT. It translates to CASTTSGSANTGELFF.